These 17 T cell receptor beta chains were all obtained from the same sample, sequenced in a study of T cell repertoires in cytomegalovirus infection. What these receptors recognize is not known. TCRdb called the reads again in MiXCR, with one record for every CDR3 protein. The sample includes under 95,000 distinct CDR3 sequences, more than 40% seen only once; the top ten take approximately 93%. The sequencing used CD8+ T cells from cultured PBMCs, collected from culture after CMV antigen stimulation. These receptors all come from a human donor in good health (CMV status not recorded). Some clones in this sample may be carry-over from other donors' samples.

This clonotype was recorded a few times. This sequence joins TRBV6-1 and TRBJ2-7; TRBD1 is a possible D gene (6 bases). V was shortened by 6 bases and J by 0 bases, with 18 bases between the two germline ends. The V gene's germline CDR1 is MNHNS and CDR2 SASEGT. The CDR3 spans 16 residues. For the CDR3, the DNA is TGTGCCAGCAGCTTCCTACCGGGACACGTCTCCTACGAGCAGTACTTC. It encodes CASSFLPGHVSYEQYF.

The J gene is TRBJ1-1, the V gene TRBV10-3; possible D gene TRBD1, 6 bases. Trimming pared 0 bases from V and 5 bases from J, leaving 10 bases between. Per the germline V gene, CDR1 is ENHRY and CDR2 is SYGVKD. The CDR3 is 14 amino acids. As DNA, the CDR3 is TGTGCCATCAGTGAGTCTTCAGGGGCGACTGAAGCTTTCTTT. It encodes CAISESSGATEAFF.

In this sample, this clonotype turned up a few times. The chain has TRBV28 and TRBJ2-3; D remains unclear. Trimming cost V 4 bases and J 0 bases, with 17 bases left between them. The CDR3 contains 17 residues. The V gene's germline CDR1 is MDHEN and CDR2 SYDVKM. CDR3 protein: CASSSLWTDDSTDTQYF. In DNA form, the CDR3 reads TGTGCCAGCAGTTCCCTTTGGACGGACGATAGCACAGATACGCAGTATTTT. Variable domain in full (rest from reference TRBV28 and TRBJ2-3): DVKVTQSSRYLVKRTGEKVFLECVQDMDHENMFWYRQDPGLGLRLIYFSYDVKMKEKGDIPEGYSVSREKKERFSLILESASTNQTSMYLCASSSLWTDDSTDTQYFGPGTRLTVL.

The chain carries TRBV4-1 and TRBJ2-7; D ambiguous. The CDR3 runs to 13 residues. V lost 4 bases to trimming and J lost 5 bases, with 12 bases between them. Germline CDR1 is MGHRA and CDR2 is YSYEKL. DNA of the CDR3: TGCGCCAGCAGCCCTGCCCAGACTCACGAGCAGTACTTC. This gives the protein CASSPAQTHEQYF.

The chain recombines TRBV24-1 with TRBJ2-1; 10 bases agree with TRBD2. V lost 4 bases and J lost 0; bases outside the gene matches: 17. The CDR3 length is 21 residues. Germline-derived CDR1 and CDR2 are KGHDR and SFDVKD. In DNA form, the CDR3 reads TGTGCCACCAGTGACCCCAAGGGACTAGCGTCTGCCACGGGCTCCTACAATGAGCAGTTCTTC. Translation: CATSDPKGLASATGSYNEQFF.

The sample holds a few counts of this clonotype. This chain links TRBV25-1 with TRBJ1-2, with D possibly being TRBD1 (5 bases). Deletions cut 6 bases from V and 1 base from J, with 15 bases between. The CDR3 has 15 amino acids. In germline, CDR1 is MGHDK, CDR2 SYGVNS. The CDR3 reads CASSWGRGLNYGYTF. Here the CDR3 DNA reads TGTGCCAGCAGCTGGGGCCGGGGACTTAACTATGGCTACACCTTC.

The CDR3 loop reads CASRPKAGRVGQPQHF. CDR3 DNA sequence: TGTGCCAGTAGGCCTAAAGCGGGCAGGGTGGGCCAGCCCCAGCATTTT. The chain couples TRBV19 to TRBJ1-5, with D possibly being TRBD1 (5 bases). Germline values: CDR1 LNHDA, CDR2 SQIVND (reference sequence). V dropped 6 bases and J dropped 7 bases, with 22 bases sitting between them. This CDR3 has 16 amino acids.

As regards this clonotype: The DNA is left out, because the CDR3 cannot be placed on it with certainty; the CDR3 is given as TCRdb lists it. The J gene is TRBJ2-1, the V gene TRBV11-2; whether TRBD1, the table's D call, matches the DNA was not checked. Germline V gene lookup returns CDR1 SGHAT and CDR2 FQNNGV. A total of 14 residues make up the CDR3, ends included. Here the CDR3 reads CASSLWGQGAEQIF.

This clonotype was found once. V gene TRBV20-1 combines with J gene TRBJ1-2, with 7 nucleotides matching TRBD1. V gave up 5 bases and J gave up 1 base; unmatched junction bases: 1. CDR3 length: 12 amino acids. Germline lookup yields CDR1 DFQATT and CDR2 SNEGSKA (reference sequence). The CDR3 reads CSAGTDNYGYTF. The DNA for the CDR3 is TGCAGTGCTGGGACAGATAACTATGGCTACACCTTC.

The V and J genes are TRBV4-1 and TRBJ2-7; unclear D gene. V gave up 1 base and J gave up 0 bases, with 7 bases separating them. This CDR3 is built from 14 residues. Germline CDR1 is MGHRA and CDR2 is YSYEKL. As DNA, the CDR3 is TGCGCCAGCAGCCAAGTCCTAGACTCCTACGAGCAGTACTTC. Protein product: CASSQVLDSYEQYF.

This clonotype was observed a handful of times. The V gene is TRBV7-3, the J gene TRBJ2-3; no firm D call. The germline V gene has CDR1 SGHTA and CDR2 FQGTGA. Trimming removed 1 base from V and 4 bases from J, with 12 bases in between. The length of the CDR3 is 15 residues. The CDR3 protein is CASSLSSQRADTQYF. Here the CDR3 DNA reads TGTGCCAGCAGCTTAAGTTCGCAGAGAGCAGATACGCAGTATTTT.

The chain recombines TRBV27 with TRBJ2-1; 9 bases agree with TRBD1. Germline assignment: CDR1 MNHEY and CDR2 SMNVEV (reference sequence). The CDR3 contains 14 residues. Trimming took 4 bases from V and 9 from J; bases not matched to a gene: 7. The CDR3, as DNA: TGTGCCAGCAGTTCCGACAGGGGGATAGTTGAGCAGTTCTTC. Residues: CASSSDRGIVEQFF.

Note on this clonotype: At one of its ends the junction is not consistent with the germline gene, which may arise from a read error. The genes are TRBV7-4 and TRBJ1-5; 7 bases agree with TRBD1. The germline CDR1 and CDR2 sequences are SGHVT and SQSDAQ. The CDR3 has 15 amino acids. CDR3 sequence: CASSSGTDSNQPKHF. The CDR3 DNA is TGTGCCAGCAGCTCCGGGACAGATAGCAATCAGCCCAAGCATTTT.

This clonotype was counted between two and nine times. The chain recombines TRBV7-2 with TRBJ2-5, with 11 bases that match TRBD2. The V gene end was trimmed by 5 bases and the J gene end by 3 bases; junction bases not matched to a gene: 8. Germline values: CDR1 SGHTA, CDR2 FQGNSA. This CDR3 is 16 amino acids long. CDR3 nucleotides: TGTGCCAGCAGCCACTCCCGTAGCGGGGGGGAAGAGACCCAGTACTTC. It is translated as CASSHSRSGGEETQYF.

This clonotype occurred a few times. CDR3 sequence reads: CASSIRGSDYNEQFF. The CDR3 region has the DNA TGTGCCAGTAGTATTAGGGGGAGCGACTACAATGAGCAGTTCTTC. The genes are TRBV19 and TRBJ2-1, with D possibly TRBD1 on 6 matching bases. This CDR3 contains 15 residues. Trimming removed 3 bases at V and 3 bases at J, with 12 bases between. Germline V CDR1 and CDR2: LNHDA, SQIVND (reference sequence).

Only a few counts were recorded for this clonotype. The chain combines TRBV7-3 with TRBJ1-1; 8 nucleotides agree with TRBD1. Germline V gene lookup returns CDR1 SGHTA and CDR2 FQGTGA. There are 15 residues in the CDR3. V shed 5 bases, J shed 2 bases, and the junction held 7 bases outside the gene matches. CDR3 in DNA: TGTGCCAGCAGCCCCTCCGGGACAGGAAACACTGAAGCTTTCTTT. Amino acid sequence: CASSPSGTGNTEAFF.

V is TRBV24-1 and J is TRBJ2-5; D call uncertain. Between the trimmed V and J ends, which lost 0 bases and 0 bases, there was a span of 7 bases. The CDR3 runs to 15 residues. Germline values: CDR1 KGHDR, CDR2 SFDVKD. CDR3 sequence reads: CATSDLKSDQETQYF. The CDR3 nucleotides read TGTGCCACCAGTGATTTGAAGTCGGACCAAGAGACCCAGTACTTC.